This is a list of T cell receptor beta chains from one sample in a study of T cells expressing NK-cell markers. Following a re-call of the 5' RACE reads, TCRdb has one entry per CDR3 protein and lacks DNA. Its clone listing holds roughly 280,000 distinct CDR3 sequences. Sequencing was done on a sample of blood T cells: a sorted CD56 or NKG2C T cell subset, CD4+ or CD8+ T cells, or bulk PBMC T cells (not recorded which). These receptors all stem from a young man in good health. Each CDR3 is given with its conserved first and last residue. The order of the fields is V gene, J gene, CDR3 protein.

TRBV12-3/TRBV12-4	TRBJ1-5	CASSNRDRQPQHF
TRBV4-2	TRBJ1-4	CASSQDVGDEKLFF
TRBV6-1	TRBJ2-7	CASRRDSHYEQYF
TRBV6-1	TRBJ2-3	CASSETTSGRTDTQYF
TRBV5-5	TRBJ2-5	CASSLTGQVETQYF
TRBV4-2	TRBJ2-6	CASSQEYRDYTGANVLTF
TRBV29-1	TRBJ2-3	CSVDGAVGGTDTQYF
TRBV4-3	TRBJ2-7	CASSQVIGGSSSYEQYF
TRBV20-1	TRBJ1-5	CSARDRALNQPQHF
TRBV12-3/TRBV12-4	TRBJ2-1	CASSKLAAQQFF
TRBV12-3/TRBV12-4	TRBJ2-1	CASTRAGGGNEQFF
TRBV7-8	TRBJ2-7	CASSRGGQGLAGVYEQYF
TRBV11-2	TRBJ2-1	CASSFGTGANEQFF
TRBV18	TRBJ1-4	CASDPGTGVEKLFF
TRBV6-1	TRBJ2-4	CASSPGPRAKNIQYF
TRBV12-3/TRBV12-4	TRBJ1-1	CASSFSVGPGVNTEAFF
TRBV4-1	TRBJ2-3	CARTQGGTDTQYF
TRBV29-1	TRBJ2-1	CSVVNRVRLAGSNEQFF
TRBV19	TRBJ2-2	CASSIVLGMMGTGELFF
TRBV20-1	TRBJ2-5	CSANLAVRVLETQYF
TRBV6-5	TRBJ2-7	CASSYRGYEQYF
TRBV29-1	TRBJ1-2	CSALGSSGYTF
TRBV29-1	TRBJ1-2	CSVEDLTGARATYGYTF
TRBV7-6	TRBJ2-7	CASSLAYRETYEQYF
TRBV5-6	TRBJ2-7	CASSLFGLGDRAYEQYF
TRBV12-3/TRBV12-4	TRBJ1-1	CASSFGTGGLTEAFF
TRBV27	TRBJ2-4	CASRLTGTPLIQYF
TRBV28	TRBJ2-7	CASMKGFGSYEQYF
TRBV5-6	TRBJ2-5	CASVTLGQVQETQYF
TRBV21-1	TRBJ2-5	CASSNSTGGWETQYF
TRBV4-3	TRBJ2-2	CASSQYGSGSYTGELFF
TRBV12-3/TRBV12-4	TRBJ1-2	CASSLKTGVLIYGYTF
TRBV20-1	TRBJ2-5	CSATQHQAQETQYF
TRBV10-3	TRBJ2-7	CAIGTGELSEQYF
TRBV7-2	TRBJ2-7	CASSTGLGVSYEQYF
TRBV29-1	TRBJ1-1	CSASTAMNTEAFF
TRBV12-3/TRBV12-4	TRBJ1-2	CASSPGTGGSIYGYTF
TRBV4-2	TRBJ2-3	CASGTTDTQYF
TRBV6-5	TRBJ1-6	CASSLRHLLNSPLHF
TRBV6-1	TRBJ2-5	CASRELRGRAVQNQETQYF